These 25 T cell receptor beta chains were sequenced from one sample in a study of beta chain features in type 1 diabetes. Study results and caveats: A moderate, significant TCRB CDR3 shortening appeared in type 1 diabetes across four CD4+ subsets.

Which antigens these TCRs recognize remains unknown. The whole isolated RNA underwent reverse transcription, so sequencing captured expressed TCRB transcripts. Measured with immunoSEQ multiplex PCR; TCRdb has only the in-frame clones, and not every one. The sample lists about 740,000 clones; 13% were seen once. Sequenced input: naive CD4+ T cells from blood. These receptors were taken from a man aged 18-30 years with type 1 diabetes.

The chain is built from TRBV29-1 and TRBJ2-7; D is possibly TRBD1 or TRBD2 (7 bases each). CDR3 length equals 13 residues. V was cut by 6 bases and J by 5 bases, with 17 bases left in between. Per germline, CDR1 SQVTM and CDR2 ANQGSEA. CDR3 amino acids: CSVPRGGGHEQYF. The DNA for the CDR3 is TGCAGCGTCCCCAGGGGGGGTGGTCACGAGCAGTACTTC.

The chain carries TRBV30 and TRBJ2-7; D is perhaps TRBD2 (5 bases). V lost 3 bases to trimming and J lost 0 bases, with 6 bases between them. CDR1 is GTSNPN and CDR2 is SVGIG in the germline V gene (reference sequence). The CDR3 loop spans 12 amino acids. This CDR3 reads CAWRDFSYEQYF. CDR3 nucleotide sequence: TGTGCCTGGAGGGACTTCTCCTACGAGCAGTACTTC.

This clone was seen more than once but under ten times. The chain employs TRBV29-1 and TRBJ2-3, with D possibly matching TRBD2 (6 bases). The CDR3 runs 12 residues. In germline, CDR1 is SQVTM, CDR2 ANQGSEA. The germline V and J ends were trimmed by 3 bases and 5 bases, with 9 bases remaining between them. CDR3 coding DNA: TGCAGCGTTGAGGGGGGTGGAGATACGCAGTATTTT. This encodes CSVEGGGDTQYF.

V usage is TRBV11-1 and J usage is TRBJ2-7, with D maybe TRBD1 (6 bases). Trimming cost V 1 base and J 3 bases, with 10 bases left between them. This CDR3 contains 14 residues. Germline CDR1 and CDR2: SGHAT and FQDESV (reference sequence). The CDR3, as DNA: TGTGCCAGCAGCTTAGAATACAGGGACTACGAGCAGTACTTC. It specifies CASSLEYRDYEQYF.

The rearrangement joins TRBV6-5 to TRBJ2-1; 8 bases match TRBD1. Germline loops: CDR1 MNHEY, CDR2 SVGAGI. The V segment lost 7 bases and the J segment 5 bases; nucleotides outside the gene matches: 4. This CDR3 is 13 amino acids long. CDR3 residues: CASTRTGNNEQFF. CDR3 sequence (DNA): TGTGCCAGCACCCGGACAGGGAACAATGAGCAGTTCTTC.

This rearrangement joins TRBV29-1 to TRBJ1-1; 7 positions agree with TRBD1. Trimming cost V 8 bases and J 1 base; bases outside gene matches: 10. Germline values: CDR1 SQVTM, CDR2 ANQGSEA. There are 14 residues in the CDR3. CDR3 coding DNA: TGCAGCACAATCTACCGGGACAGGAACACTGAAGCTTTCTTT. Protein product: CSTIYRDRNTEAFF.

In its sample, this clone was seen a few times. One junction end disagrees with the germline gene, perhaps due to a read error. The chain employs TRBV2 and TRBJ2-7, with D tentatively TRBD1 or TRBD2 (5 bases each). This CDR3 is built from 12 residues. The germline gives CDR1 SNHLY, CDR2 FYNNEI. In nucleotides, the CDR3 is TGTGCCAGCAGTGAATGGGGACCGTTCGGGCCCTTC. Translating it yields CASSEWGPFGPF.

The chain carries TRBV30 and TRBJ2-1; D unclear. Germline-derived CDR1 and CDR2 are GTSNPN and SVGIG (reference sequence). V was trimmed by 4 bases and J by 6 bases, leaving 7 bases between them. The CDR3 sequence is 11 residues long. The CDR3 here is CAWTRTNEQFF. As DNA, the CDR3 is TGTGCCTGGACTCGAACCAATGAGCAGTTCTTC. The entire variable domain, with the rest obtained from reference TRBV30 and TRBJ2-1, is as follows: SQTIHQWPATLVQPVGSPLSLECTVEGTSNPNLYWYRQAAGRGLQLLFYSVGIGQISSEVPQNLSASRPQDRQFILSSKKLLLSDSGFYLCAWTRTNEQFFGPGTRLTVL.

CDR3 nucleotide sequence: TGTGCCAGCAGTGTGGAGGTCGTGAAAGAGACCCAGTACTTC. Amino acid sequence: CASSVEVVKETQYF. The V call is TRBV25-1, the J call TRBJ2-5; weak D call: TRBD2 (5 bases). The CDR3 length is 14 residues. Germline V gives CDR1 MGHDK, CDR2 SYGVNS. Trimming removed 4 bases at V and 3 bases at J, with 12 bases between. Drawing the rest from reference TRBV25-1 and TRBJ2-5, the complete variable domain is EADIYQTPRYLVIGTGKKITLECSQTMGHDKMYWYQQDPGMELHLIHYSYGVNSTEKGDLSSESTVSRIRTEHFPLTLESARPSHTSQYLCASSVEVVKETQYFGPGTRLLVL.

The chain links TRBV10-3 to TRBJ1-2; D unclear. This CDR3 contains 13 residues. Trimming removed 6 bases at V and 2 bases at J, with 10 bases between. Germline V gene lookup returns CDR1 ENHRY and CDR2 SYGVKD. This CDR3 is CAIRDLLNYGYTF. Here the CDR3 DNA reads TGTGCCATCAGGGATCTCCTAAACTATGGCTACACCTTC.

This clone showed up just a few times. The chain carries TRBV27 and TRBJ2-3; no definite D call. Looked up from germline, CDR1 is MNHEY and CDR2 is SMNVEV (reference sequence). V was cut by 8 bases and J by 10 bases, with 16 bases left in between. CDR3 size: 12 residues. CDR3 sequence reads: CASGSNSQAQYF. DNA for the CDR3: TGTGCCAGCGGATCCAACTCACAAGCGCAGTATTTT.

The V gene is TRBV5-1, the J gene TRBJ1-4, with D unresolved. The length of the CDR3 is 14 residues. Germline V gives CDR1 SGHRS, CDR2 YFSETQ. The V gene lost 0 bases and the J gene lost 4 bases, with 7 bases spanning the gap. CDR3 nucleotide sequence: TGCGCCAGCAGCTTGGACGGAAGTAATGAAAAACTGTTTTTT. Its translation is CASSLDGSNEKLFF.

Only a few counts were recorded for this clone. V is TRBV25-1 and J is TRBJ1-4; TRBD1 matches 10 bases. This CDR3 is 14 amino acids long. From germline, CDR1 is MGHDK and CDR2 SYGVNS. V shed 3 bases and J 8 bases; nucleotides not matched to a gene: 3. CDR3 in DNA: TGTGCCAGCAGTGACGGGACAGGGGAGGAAAAACTGTTTTTT. It codes for CASSDGTGEEKLFF.

V and J are TRBV7-9 and TRBJ2-3, with D unresolved. This CDR3 contains 9 residues. The V gene's germline CDR1 is SEHNR and CDR2 FQNEAQ (reference sequence). Between the trimmed V and J ends, which lost 7 bases and 7 bases, there was a span of 3 bases. CDR3 region: CASTHTQYF. The CDR3 DNA reads as TGTGCCAGCACGCATACGCAGTATTTT. The full variable domain, completed using reference TRBV7-9 and TRBJ2-3, is DTGVSQNPRHKITKRGQNVTFRCDPISEHNRLYWYRQTLGQGPEFLTYFQNEAQLEKSRLLSDRFSAERPKGSFSTLEIQRTEQGDSAMYLCASTHTQYFGPGTRLTVL.

The chain couples TRBV19 to TRBJ2-2; D is perhaps TRBD1 (5 bases). V gave up 7 bases and J gave up 0 bases, with 9 bases separating them. The CDR3 has 14 residues. CDR1 and CDR2 (germline): LNHDA, SQIVND (reference sequence). DNA of the CDR3: TGTGCCAGTATGGGGCAGGCGAACACCGGGGAGCTGTTTTTT. The encoded protein is CASMGQANTGELFF.

This clone has only a few counts. The gene calls are TRBV9 and TRBJ1-5; D is possibly TRBD1 (6 bases). Trimming removed 0 bases from V and 3 bases from J, with 10 bases in between. Germline V gives CDR1 SGDLS, CDR2 YYNGEE. This CDR3 comprises 15 residues. The CDR3 here is CASSVADSLNQPQHF. CDR3 sequence (DNA): TGTGCCAGCAGCGTAGCGGACAGCCTCAATCAGCCCCAGCATTTT.

This clone was found a few times. This chain uses TRBV18 with TRBJ2-1; 12 positions match TRBD2. V shed 6 bases, J shed 6 bases, and the junction held 6 bases outside the gene matches. The CDR3 totals 15 residues. Per germline, CDR1 KGHSH and CDR2 LQKENI. Here the CDR3 reads CASSLAGGPRNEQFF. The CDR3 region has the DNA TGTGCCAGCTCCCTAGCGGGGGGGCCCCGCAATGAGCAGTTCTTC.

The V and J genes are TRBV29-1 and TRBJ1-1; TRBD1 matches 8 bases. Germline trimming cut 7 bases from V and 3 bases from J; bases unmatched to any gene: 7. Germline CDR1 is SQVTM and CDR2 is ANQGSEA. The CDR3 has 13 amino acids. DNA for the CDR3: TGCAGCGCGACAGGGGTGGTAGACACTGAAGCTTTCTTT. It translates to CSATGVVDTEAFF.

The J gene is TRBJ1-2, the V gene TRBV5-4, with 8 bases lining up with TRBD1. The CDR3 is 14 residues long. Germline CDR1 is SGHNT and CDR2 is YYREEE (reference sequence). V gave up 5 bases and J gave up 2 bases; unmatched junction bases: 5. The CDR3 spells CASSPGQENYGYTF. DNA for the CDR3: TGTGCCAGCAGTCCGGGACAGGAAAACTATGGCTACACCTTC. Variable domain in full (rest from reference TRBV5-4 and TRBJ1-2): ETGVTQSPTHLIKTRGQQVTLRCSSQSGHNTVSWYQQALGQGPQFIFQYYREEENGRGNFPPRFSGLQFPNYSSELNVNALELDDSALYLCASSPGQENYGYTFGSGTRLTVV.

This clone was counted between two and nine times. This chain links TRBV4-1 with TRBJ2-7; the D gene is possibly TRBD2 (6 bases). V was shortened by 5 bases and J by 6 bases, with 17 bases between the two germline ends. From germline, CDR1 is MGHRA and CDR2 YSYEKL. This CDR3 contains 14 residues. CDR3 in DNA: TGCGCCAGCAGCGCCCCTGGACGGGAGCTCGAGCAGTACTTC. Its protein is CASSAPGRELEQYF.

This clone was seen more than once but under ten times. This rearrangement joins TRBV4-2 to TRBJ2-3; TRBD1 is a possible D gene (6 bases). The CDR3 has 17 amino acids. V lost 0 bases, J lost 0 bases, and 13 bases lay in between. Germline CDR1 reads LGHNA; CDR2 reads YNFKEQ. The CDR3 coding sequence is TGTGCCAGCAGCCAAGATCATCAGGGGCCAAGCACAGATACGCAGTATTTT. It translates to CASSQDHQGPSTDTQYF.

J is TRBJ2-7 and V is TRBV29-1; D unclear. The V gene's germline CDR1 is SQVTM and CDR2 ANQGSEA. Trimming took 5 bases from V and 3 from J, leaving 11 bases between them. The CDR3 sequence is 12 residues long. The CDR3 is CSVTVNSYEQYF. The CDR3 DNA follows: TGCAGCGTTACGGTTAACAGCTACGAGCAGTACTTC.

This chain connects TRBV7-9 to TRBJ2-6; D unresolved. V lost 5 bases to trimming and J lost 0 bases, with 8 bases between them. CDR1 and CDR2 from the germline V gene are SEHNR and FQNEAQ (reference sequence). This CDR3 contains 15 residues. The CDR3 DNA sequence: TGTGCCAGCAGCCCGAAGAGCTCTGGGGCCAACGTCCTGACTTTC. Encoded protein: CASSPKSSGANVLTF.

This clone was detected a few times. Other nucleotide sequences in the sample specify the same CDR3. The chain has TRBV20-1 and TRBJ2-5; D gene ambiguous. This CDR3 spans 11 amino acids. Germline CDR1 DFQATT, CDR2 SNEGSKA (reference sequence). V was pared by 1 base and J by 5 bases, with 5 bases between. The CDR3 region has the DNA TGCAGTGCTAGAGGCCAGGAGACCCAGTACTTC. As protein: CSARGQETQYF.

Only a few counts were recorded for this clone. The sample holds other DNA sequences that translate to the same CDR3. The chain carries TRBV30 and TRBJ2-5; no clear D gene. The CDR3 has 13 residues. Trimming shortened V by 0 bases and J by 5 bases, and 10 bases separated the two germline ends. Germline CDR1 reads GTSNPN; CDR2 reads SVGIG (reference sequence). The CDR3 loop is CAWSVGSGETQYF. CDR3 in DNA: TGTGCCTGGAGTGTGGGTTCCGGGGAGACCCAGTACTTC. Supplemented by reference TRBV30 and TRBJ2-5, the full variable domain reads SQTIHQWPATLVQPVGSPLSLECTVEGTSNPNLYWYRQAAGRGLQLLFYSVGIGQISSEVPQNLSASRPQDRQFILSSKKLLLSDSGFYLCAWSVGSGETQYFGPGTRLLVL.